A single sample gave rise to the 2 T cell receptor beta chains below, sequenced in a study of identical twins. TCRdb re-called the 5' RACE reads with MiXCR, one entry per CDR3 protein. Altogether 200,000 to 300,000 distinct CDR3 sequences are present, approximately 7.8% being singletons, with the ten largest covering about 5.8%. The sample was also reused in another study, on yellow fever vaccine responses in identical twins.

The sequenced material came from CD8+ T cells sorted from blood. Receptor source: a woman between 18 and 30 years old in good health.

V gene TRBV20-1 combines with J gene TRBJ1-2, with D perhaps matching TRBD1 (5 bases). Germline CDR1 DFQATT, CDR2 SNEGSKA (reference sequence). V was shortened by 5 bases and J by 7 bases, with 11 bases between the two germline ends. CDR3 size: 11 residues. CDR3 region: CSAGFGAGYTF. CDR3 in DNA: TGCAGTGCTGGATTTGGGGCTGGCTACACCTTC.

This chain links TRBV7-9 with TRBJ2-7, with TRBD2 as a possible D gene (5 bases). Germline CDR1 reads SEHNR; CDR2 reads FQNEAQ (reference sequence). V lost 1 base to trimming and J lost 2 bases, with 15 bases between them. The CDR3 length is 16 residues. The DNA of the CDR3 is TGTGCCAGCAGCTTAGTATTGACTACCGACACCTACGAGCAGTACTTC. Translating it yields CASSLVLTTDTYEQYF.